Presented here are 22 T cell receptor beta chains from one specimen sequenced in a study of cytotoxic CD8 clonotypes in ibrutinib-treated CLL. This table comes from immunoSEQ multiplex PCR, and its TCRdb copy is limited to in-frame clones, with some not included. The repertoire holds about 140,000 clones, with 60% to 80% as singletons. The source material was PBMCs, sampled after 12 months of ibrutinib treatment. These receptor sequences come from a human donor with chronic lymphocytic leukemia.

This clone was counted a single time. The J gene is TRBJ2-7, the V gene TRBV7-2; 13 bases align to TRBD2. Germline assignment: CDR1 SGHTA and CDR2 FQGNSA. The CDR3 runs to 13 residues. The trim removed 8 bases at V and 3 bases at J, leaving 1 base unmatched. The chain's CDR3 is CASGTSGVYEQYF. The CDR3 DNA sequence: TGTGCCAGCGGGACTAGCGGGGTCTACGAGCAGTACTTC.

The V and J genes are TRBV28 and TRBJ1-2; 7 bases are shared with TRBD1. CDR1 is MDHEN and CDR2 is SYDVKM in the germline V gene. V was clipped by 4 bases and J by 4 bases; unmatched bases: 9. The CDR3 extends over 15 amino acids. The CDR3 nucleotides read TGTGCCAGCAGTTCCCAACAGGGGAGGGTCTATGGCTACACCTTC. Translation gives CASSSQQGRVYGYTF.

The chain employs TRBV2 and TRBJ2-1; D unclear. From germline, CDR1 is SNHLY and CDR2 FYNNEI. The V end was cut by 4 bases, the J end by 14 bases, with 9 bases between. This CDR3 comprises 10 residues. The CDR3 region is CASSGVLEFF. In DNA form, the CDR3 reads TGTGCCAGCAGTGGAGTCTTGGAGTTCTTC.

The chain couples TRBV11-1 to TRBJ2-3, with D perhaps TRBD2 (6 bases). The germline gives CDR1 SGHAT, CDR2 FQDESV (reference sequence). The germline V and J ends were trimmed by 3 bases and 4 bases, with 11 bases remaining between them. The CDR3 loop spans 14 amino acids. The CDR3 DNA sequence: TGTGCCAGCAGCTTCGCGGGGAGCCCAGATACGCAGTATTTT. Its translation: CASSFAGSPDTQYF.

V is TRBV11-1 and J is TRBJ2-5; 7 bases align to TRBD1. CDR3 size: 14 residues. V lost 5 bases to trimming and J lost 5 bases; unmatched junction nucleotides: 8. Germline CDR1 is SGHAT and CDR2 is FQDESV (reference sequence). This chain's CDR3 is CASSRYTGVETQYF. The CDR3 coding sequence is TGTGCCAGCAGCCGATACACAGGGGTCGAGACCCAGTACTTC.

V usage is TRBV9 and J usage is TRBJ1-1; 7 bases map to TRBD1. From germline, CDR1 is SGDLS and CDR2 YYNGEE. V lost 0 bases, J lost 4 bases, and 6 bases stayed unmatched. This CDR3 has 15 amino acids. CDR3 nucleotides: TGTGCCAGCAGCGTAGTAGACAGGGTGGGCACTGAAGCTTTCTTT. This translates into CASSVVDRVGTEAFF.

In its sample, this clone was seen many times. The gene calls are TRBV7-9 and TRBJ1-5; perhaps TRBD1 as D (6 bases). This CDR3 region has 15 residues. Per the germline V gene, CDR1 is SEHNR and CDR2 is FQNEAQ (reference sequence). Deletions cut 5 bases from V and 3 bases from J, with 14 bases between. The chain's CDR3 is CASSDTGYFNQPQHF. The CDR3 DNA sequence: TGTGCCAGCAGCGACACAGGGTATTTCAATCAGCCCCAGCATTTT.

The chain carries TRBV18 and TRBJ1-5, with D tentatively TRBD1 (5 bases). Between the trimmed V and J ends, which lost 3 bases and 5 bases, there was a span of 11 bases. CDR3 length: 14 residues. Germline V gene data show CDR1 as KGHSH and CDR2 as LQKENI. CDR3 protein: CASSPLMGDQPQHF. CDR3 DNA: TGTGCCAGCTCACCTTTGATGGGGGATCAGCCCCAGCATTTT.

CDR3 sequence reads: CASSGYILLANGYTF. The CDR3 DNA is TGTGCCAGCAGCGGGTATATCCTCCTGGCAAATGGCTACACCTTC. This sequence joins TRBV25-1 and TRBJ1-2; D call uncertain. The germline V and J ends were trimmed by 6 bases and 6 bases, with 20 bases remaining between them. The CDR3 contains 15 residues. From germline, CDR1 is MGHDK and CDR2 SYGVNS.

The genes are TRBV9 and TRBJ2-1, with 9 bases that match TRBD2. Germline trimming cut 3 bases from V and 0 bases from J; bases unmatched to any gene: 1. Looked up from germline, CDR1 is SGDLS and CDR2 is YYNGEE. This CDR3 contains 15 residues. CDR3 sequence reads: CASSGSGSSYNEQFF. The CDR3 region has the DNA TGTGCCAGCAGCGGTAGCGGGAGCTCCTACAATGAGCAGTTCTTC.

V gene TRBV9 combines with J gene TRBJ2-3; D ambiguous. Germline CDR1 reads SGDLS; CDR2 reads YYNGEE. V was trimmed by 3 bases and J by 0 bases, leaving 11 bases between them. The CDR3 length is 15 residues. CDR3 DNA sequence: TGTGCCAGCAGCGGCCGAGTGACCAGCACAGATACGCAGTATTTT. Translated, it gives CASSGRVTSTDTQYF. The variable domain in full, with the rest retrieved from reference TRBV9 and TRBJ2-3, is DSGVTQTPKHLITATGQRVTLRCSPRSGDLSVYWYQQSLDQGLQFLIQYYNGEERAKGNILERFSAQQFPDLHSELNLSSLELGDSALYFCASSGRVTSTDTQYFGPGTRLTVL.

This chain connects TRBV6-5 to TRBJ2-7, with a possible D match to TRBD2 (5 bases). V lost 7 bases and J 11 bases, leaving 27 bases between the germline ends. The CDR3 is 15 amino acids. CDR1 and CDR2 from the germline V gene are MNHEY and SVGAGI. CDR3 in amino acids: CASIPASLVGVGKYF. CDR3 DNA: TGTGCCAGCATCCCCGCCTCCCTCGTCGGGGTGGGTAAGTACTTC.

CDR3 residues: CSAQPGGGAGYTF. The CDR3 nucleotides are TGCAGCGCCCAACCCGGGGGGGGTGCTGGCTACACCTTC. The chain has TRBV29-1 and TRBJ1-2; D is possibly TRBD1 (5 bases). The V gene lost 7 bases and the J gene lost 7 bases, with 19 bases spanning the gap. The germline CDR1 and CDR2 sequences are SQVTM and ANQGSEA. The length of the CDR3 is 13 residues.

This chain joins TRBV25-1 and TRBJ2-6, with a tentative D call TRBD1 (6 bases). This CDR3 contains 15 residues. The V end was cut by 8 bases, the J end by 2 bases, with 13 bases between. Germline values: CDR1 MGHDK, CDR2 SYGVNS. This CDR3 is CASAHTGTGANVLTF. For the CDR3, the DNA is TGTGCCAGCGCCCACACAGGGACTGGGGCCAACGTCCTGACTTTC.

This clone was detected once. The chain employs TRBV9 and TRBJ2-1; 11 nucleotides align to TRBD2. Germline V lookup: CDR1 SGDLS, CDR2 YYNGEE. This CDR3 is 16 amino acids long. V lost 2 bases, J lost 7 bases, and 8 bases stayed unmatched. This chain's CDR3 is CASSVGGTSGRNEQFF. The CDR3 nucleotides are TGTGCCAGCAGCGTTGGGGGGACTAGCGGACGTAATGAGCAGTTCTTC.

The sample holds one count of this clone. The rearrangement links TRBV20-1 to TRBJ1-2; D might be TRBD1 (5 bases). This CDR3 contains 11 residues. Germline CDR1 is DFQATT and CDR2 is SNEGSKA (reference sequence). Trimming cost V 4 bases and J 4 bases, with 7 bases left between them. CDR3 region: CSATGVYGYTF. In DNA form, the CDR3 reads TGCAGTGCTACGGGGGTCTATGGCTACACCTTC.

CDR3 loop: CASSTRGGGSYEQYF. The DNA of the CDR3 is TGTGCCAGCAGCACACGGGGCGGGGGCTCCTACGAGCAGTACTTC. The rearrangement joins TRBV7-9 to TRBJ2-7; TRBD2 agrees at 7 bases. CDR1 SEHNR and CDR2 FQNEAQ come from the germline V gene (reference sequence). The CDR3 sequence is 15 residues long. The J segment lost 0 bases and the V segment lost 5 bases, leaving 7 bases of the junction unmatched. The full variable domain, with the rest looked up from reference TRBV7-9 and TRBJ2-7, is DTGVSQNPRHKITKRGQNVTFRCDPISEHNRLYWYRQTLGQGPEFLTYFQNEAQLEKSRLLSDRFSAERPKGSFSTLEIQRTEQGDSAMYLCASSTRGGGSYEQYFGPGTRLTVT.

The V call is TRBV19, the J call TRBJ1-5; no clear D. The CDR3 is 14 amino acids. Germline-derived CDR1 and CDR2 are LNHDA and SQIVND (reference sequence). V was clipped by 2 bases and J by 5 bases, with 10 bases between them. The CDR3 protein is CASSIWGEDQPQHF. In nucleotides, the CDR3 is TGTGCCAGTAGTATATGGGGTGAAGATCAGCCCCAGCATTTT.

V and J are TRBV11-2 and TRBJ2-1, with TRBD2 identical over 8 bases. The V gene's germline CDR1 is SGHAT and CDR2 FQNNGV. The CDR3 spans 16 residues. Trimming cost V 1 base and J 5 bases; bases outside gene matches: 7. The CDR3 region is CASSLGSGGYNNEQFF. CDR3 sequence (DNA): TGTGCCAGCAGCTTAGGGAGCGGGGGTTATAACAATGAGCAGTTCTTC. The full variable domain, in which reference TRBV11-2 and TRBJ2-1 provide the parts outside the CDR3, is EAGVAQSPRYKIIEKRQSVAFWCNPISGHATLYWYQQILGQGPKLLIQFQNNGVVDDSQLPKDRFSAERLKGVDSTLKIQPAKLEDSAVYLCASSLGSGGYNNEQFFGPGTRLTVL.

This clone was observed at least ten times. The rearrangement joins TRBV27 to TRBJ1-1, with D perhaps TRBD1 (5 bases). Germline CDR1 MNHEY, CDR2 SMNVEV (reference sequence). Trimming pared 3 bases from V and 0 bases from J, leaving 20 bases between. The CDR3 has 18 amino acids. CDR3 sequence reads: CASSFLTLRPGMNTEAFF. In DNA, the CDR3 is TGTGCCAGCAGTTTCCTCACCCTCAGGCCAGGGATGAACACTGAAGCTTTCTTT.

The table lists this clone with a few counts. CDR3 DNA sequence: TGTGCCAGTAGTATGGGACAGTACACCGGGGAGCTGTTTTTT. Its translation: CASSMGQYTGELFF. The chain carries TRBV19 and TRBJ2-2; 7 bases align to TRBD1. Looked up from germline, CDR1 is LNHDA and CDR2 is SQIVND (reference sequence). The CDR3 has 14 amino acids. Unmatched junction bases numbered 1, after V lost 3 bases and J lost 3 bases. The complete variable domain, with remaining parts taken from reference TRBV19 and TRBJ2-2, reads DGGITQSPKYLFRKEGQNVTLSCEQNLNHDAMYWYRQDPGQGLRLIYYSQIVNDFQKGDIAEGYSVSREKKESFPLTVTSAQKNPTAFYLCASSMGQYTGELFFGEGSRLTVL.

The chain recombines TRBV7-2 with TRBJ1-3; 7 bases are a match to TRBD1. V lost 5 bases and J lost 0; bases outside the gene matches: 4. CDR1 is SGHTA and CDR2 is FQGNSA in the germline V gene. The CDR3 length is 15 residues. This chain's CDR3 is CASSQDRASGNTIYF. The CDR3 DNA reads TGTGCCAGCAGCCAAGACAGGGCCTCTGGAAACACCATATATTTT.